A selection of T cell receptor beta chains follows, all from one sample in a study of blood T cell repertoires in COVID-19. Clones were sequenced by immunoSEQ multiplex PCR, and TCRdb holds only the in-frame ones, with some missing. Altogether fewer than 300,000 clones are present, around 89% being singletons, with the ten largest covering approximately 9.5%. Material: PBMCs or T cells enriched from blood (not recorded which). All receptors come from a middle-aged man who had recovered from COVID-19. Both conserved end residues are part of each CDR3. D genes are given only for firm matches. Size tells how often a clone was seen (once, few, many) or the class of an expanded clone, and some rows leave it out.

d_gene	abundance	j_gene	v_gene	CDR3aa	CDR3nt
TRBD1	.	TRBJ1-5	TRBV9	CASSAGQGHQPQHF	TGTGCCAGCAGCGCGGGACAGGGACATCAGCCCCAGCATTTT
TRBD2	.	TRBJ2-7	TRBV4-1	CASSPIAGSSYEQYF	TGCGCCAGCAGCCCAATAGCGGGGAGCTCCTACGAGCAGTACTTC
TRBD1	.	TRBJ1-4	TRBV2	CASKGQLTTNEKLFF	TGTGCCAGCAAGGGACAGCTCACAACTAATGAAAAACTGTTTTTT
TRBD1	.	TRBJ2-3	TRBV5-1	CASRTGGDMRDTQYF	TGCGCCAGCAGAACAGGGGGCGATATGAGAGATACGCAGTATTTT
.	.	TRBJ1-3	TRBV11-3	CASSFGRVGNTIYF	TGTGCCAGCAGCTTCGGCAGGGTAGGAAACACCATATATTTT
TRBD1	.	TRBJ1-1	TRBV11-2	CASSPGQGRAFF	TGTGCCAGCAGTCCAGGACAGGGGCGAGCTTTCTTT
TRBD1	.	TRBJ2-7	TRBV7-2	CASSFPLTGEIYEQYF	TGTGCCAGCAGCTTTCCCTTAACAGGGGAAATCTACGAGCAGTACTTC
TRBD2	.	TRBJ2-1	TRBV27	CASSLGLAGDYEQFF	TGTGCCAGCAGCTTGGGACTAGCGGGAGACTATGAGCAGTTCTTC
TRBD2	.	TRBJ2-5	TRBV19	CASSIGGTSGPQETQYF	TGTGCCAGTAGTATAGGGGGGACTAGCGGCCCTCAAGAGACCCAGTACTTC
.	.	TRBJ1-6	TRBV28	CASSLGGRGTNSPLHF	TGTGCCAGCAGTTTAGGGGGACGGGGGACCAATTCACCCCTCCACTTT
TRBD2	.	TRBJ2-7	TRBV7-2	CASSSRGGGRYEQYF	TGTGCCAGCAGCTCCCGGGGGGGCGGGAGATACGAGCAGTACTTC
TRBD1	.	TRBJ2-7	TRBV19	CASSTLAAGGYEQYF	TGTGCCAGTAGTACACTTGCGGCAGGGGGCTACGAGCAGTACTTC
.	few	TRBJ1-2	TRBV7-2	CASSLVQGSYGYTF	TGTGCCAGCAGCTTAGTACAGGGCAGCTATGGCTACACCTTC
.	.	TRBJ2-1	TRBV11-1	CASSLSRQGGNEQFF	TGTGCCAGCAGCTTATCTCGACAGGGAGGCAATGAGCAGTTCTTC
TRBD2	.	TRBJ2-7	TRBV4-1	CASSQEGTRTSGGLPQYF	TGCGCCAGCAGCCAAGAGGGGACACGGACTAGCGGGGGATTGCCGCAGTACTTC
TRBD1	.	TRBJ1-4	TRBV10-3	CAISQGQGGDEKLFF	TGTGCCATCAGCCAGGGACAGGGTGGGGATGAAAAACTGTTTTTT
.	.	TRBJ2-1	TRBV9	CASSVGRGWDEQFF	TGTGCCAGCAGCGTAGGTAGGGGGTGGGATGAGCAGTTCTTC
.	.	TRBJ2-5	TRBV9	CASTQGLQGWETQYF	TGTGCCAGCACCCAAGGTTTACAGGGATGGGAGACCCAGTACTTC
.	.	TRBJ2-1	TRBV5-1	CASSSAGQYNEQFF	TGCGCCAGCAGCTCGGCGGGACAGTACAATGAGCAGTTCTTC
.	.	TRBJ1-5	TRBV7-6	CASSLRLNQPQHF	TGTGCCAGCAGCTTACGACTGAATCAGCCCCAGCATTTT
TRBD1	once	TRBJ2-2	TRBV10-2	CASSESRDRAGELFF	TGCGCCAGCAGTGAGTCCCGGGACAGGGCCGGGGAGCTGTTTTTT
TRBD1	.	TRBJ1-3	TRBV7-9	CASSSPGTAGNTIYF	TGTGCCAGCAGCTCCCCCGGGACAGCTGGAAACACCATATATTTT
TRBD1	.	TRBJ1-1	TRBV7-3	CASSSQGALNTEAFF	TGTGCCAGCAGCTCACAGGGGGCCCTGAACACTGAAGCTTTCTTT
.	.	TRBJ2-3	TRBV19	CASSNTLLRVAADTQYF	TGTGCCAGTAGTAACACCCTCCTTCGGGTAGCGGCAGATACGCAGTATTTT
.	.	TRBJ2-7	TRBV9	CASSVDVGSSYEQYF	TGTGCCAGCAGCGTAGATGTCGGGAGCTCTTACGAGCAGTACTTC
TRBD1	once	TRBJ1-2	TRBV7-9	CASSFGDSNYGYTF	TGTGCCAGCAGCTTCGGGGACAGTAACTATGGCTACACCTTC
TRBD1	once	TRBJ2-5	TRBV2	CASRGQRETQYF	TGTGCCAGCAGGGGACAGCGAGAGACCCAGTACTTC
.	.	TRBJ2-1	TRBV24-1	CATSRGNEQFF	TGTGCCACCAGTAGGGGTAATGAGCAGTTCTTC
.	.	TRBJ2-1	TRBV5-1	CASRLAGEQFF	TGCGCCAGCCGACTGGCGGGTGAGCAGTTCTTC